Sequencing of this T cell receptor beta chain was carried out in a study of blood T cells in healthy people across ages. Together with a sample-barcoded 5' primer, a J-beta primer mix was included in a second PCR lasting roughly 6 to 12 cycles. MiXCR was run by TCRdb on the 5' RACE reads, yielding one entry per CDR3 protein. The table records about 1.1 million distinct CDR3 sequences, less than 45% of them present only once. Points from the study as a whole: Older individuals had lower TCR beta diversity per million T cells (the decline was roughly linear).

Donors each provided about 9.5 milliliters of peripheral blood. As regards this clonotype: What it recognizes is unknown.

The CDR3 is 14 residues long. The ends lost 6 bases at V and 7 bases at J; junction bases unmatched: 1. CDR1 is MNHEY, CDR2 SVGAGI, per germline. V usage is TRBV6-5 and J usage is TRBJ2-1; 15 bases are a match to TRBD2. Sequencing was done on a sample of blood. The source of this sequence is a man aged 18 to 35 in good health. The CDR3 DNA is TGTGCCAGCAGCGGGACTAGCGGGGGGAATGAGCAGTTCTTC. Translating gives CASSGTSGGNEQFF.